These 29 T cell receptor beta chains were all obtained from the same sample, sequenced in a study of response to subunit inactivated influenza vaccine. TCRdb itself ran the RT-PCR reads through MiXCR, one entry per CDR3 protein. The top ten hold 3% to 3.5% of the sample, which has roughly 500,000 distinct CDR3 sequences, 16% seen once. Here the sequenced sample was CD4+ T cells sorted from PBMCs, taken less than 25 months after vaccination. Receptors were obtained from a man in his fifties or sixties who received an inactivated influenza vaccine.

Ten or more counts support this clonotype. The V and J genes are TRBV5-1 and TRBJ1-5, with a tentative D call TRBD1 (5 bases). CDR3 length: 14 residues. Germline CDR1 and CDR2: SGHRS and YFSETQ. Trimming left V 0 bases short and J 3 bases short, with 7 bases between. The CDR3 sequence is CASSLGQNNQPQHF. In DNA, the CDR3 is TGCGCCAGCAGCTTGGGACAGAACAATCAGCCCCAGCATTTT.

This clonotype was seen more than once but under ten times. This chain connects TRBV28 to TRBJ2-7; D remains ambiguous. Germline lookup yields CDR1 MDHEN and CDR2 SYDVKM. The CDR3 consists of 15 residues. V was trimmed by 6 bases and J by 1 base, leaving 16 bases between them. The CDR3 nucleotides read TGTGCCAGCAGCCGGACCAACCTTGGTTCCTACGAGCAGTACTTC. Amino acid sequence: CASSRTNLGSYEQYF.

This clonotype was seen only a few times. In DNA form, the CDR3 reads TGCAGTGCTGAGGGCGGGGGCCCCTACGAGCAGTACTTC. This sequence encodes CSAEGGGPYEQYF. The genes are TRBV20-1 and TRBJ2-7; D is perhaps TRBD2 (7 bases). V was clipped by 5 bases and J by 2 bases, with 13 bases between them. The CDR3 has 13 residues. Germline V gene lookup returns CDR1 DFQATT and CDR2 SNEGSKA (reference sequence).

In its sample, this clonotype was seen many times. The J gene is TRBJ2-4, the V gene TRBV6-1; 12 nucleotides line up with TRBD1. The CDR3 consists of 17 residues. Trimming removed 6 bases from V and 1 base from J; junction bases left unmatched: 7. Per the germline V gene, CDR1 is MNHNS and CDR2 is SASEGT. The CDR3 region is CASRGQGAGSAKNIQYF. Written as DNA, the CDR3 is TGTGCCAGCAGGGGACAGGGGGCTGGGTCGGCCAAAAACATTCAGTACTTC.

On this clonotype: A much larger clone differs from this one at a single base, so this may be a read error. The rearrangement joins TRBV5-1 to TRBJ1-4; no clear D gene. V was trimmed by 0 bases and J by 1 base, leaving 7 bases between them. Germline CDR1 is SGHRS and CDR2 is YFSETQ. The length of the CDR3 is 15 residues. The CDR3 DNA reads as TGCGCCAGCAGCTTGGCCGGGGTAACTAATGAAAAACTGTTTTTT. Its protein is CASSLAGVTNEKLFF. The full variable domain, rest sourced from reference TRBV5-1 and TRBJ1-4, is KAGVTQTPRYLIKTRGQQVTLSCSPISGHRSVSWYQQTPGQGLQFLFEYFSETQRNKGNFPGRFSGRQFSNSRSEMNVSTLELGDSALYLCASSLAGVTNEKLFFGSGTQLSVL.

This clonotype was detected ten times or more. The chain couples TRBV27 to TRBJ2-6, with no clear D. V shed 4 bases and J shed 0 bases, with 10 bases lying between them. The CDR3 spans 16 residues. CDR1 and CDR2 (germline): MNHEY, SMNVEV (reference sequence). The CDR3 here is CASSSLISSGANVLTF. For the CDR3, the DNA is TGTGCCAGCAGTTCCCTAATTAGCTCTGGGGCCAACGTCCTGACTTTC.

The chain employs TRBV5-1 and TRBJ2-7; 7 bases map to TRBD1. Per germline, CDR1 SGHRS and CDR2 YFSETQ. The CDR3 spans 15 residues. V shed 1 base and J 6 bases; nucleotides not matched to a gene: 10. The CDR3 DNA reads TGCGCCAGCAGCTTGAGGTCGGCAGGGGGAAGCGAGCAGTACTTC. Translation: CASSLRSAGGSEQYF.

The sample holds a few counts of this clonotype. The chain links TRBV4-3 to TRBJ2-6; D remains ambiguous. This CDR3 is built from 16 residues. The germline V gene has CDR1 LGHNA and CDR2 YSLEER. Trimming took 1 base from V and 0 from J, leaving 7 bases between them. The CDR3 bases are TGCGCCAGCAGCCAAGTTCAAGCCTCTGGGGCCAACGTCCTGACTTTC. Its protein product is CASSQVQASGANVLTF.

This clonotype appeared a few times. This chain links TRBV30 with TRBJ2-7; D uncertain. V was pared by 5 bases and J by 5 bases, with 13 bases between. The CDR3 is made up of 12 amino acids. Germline V gene lookup returns CDR1 GTSNPN and CDR2 SVGIG (reference sequence). The CDR3 DNA follows: TGTGCCTGGGGTCGTCTAGTGGACGAGCAGTACTTC. Translating it yields CAWGRLVDEQYF.

There are many counts of this clonotype. V usage is TRBV6-6 and J usage is TRBJ2-7, with 8 bases fitting TRBD1. The CDR3 covers 13 residues. The junction had 2 bases not matched to a gene; V was cut back by 5 bases and J by 2 bases. Germline CDR1 and CDR2: MNHNY and SVGAGI (reference sequence). CDR3 DNA sequence: TGTGCCAGCAGTAAGGACAGGGCCTACGAGCAGTACTTC. Amino acid sequence: CASSKDRAYEQYF.

The chain recombines TRBV5-1 with TRBJ2-5; 8 nucleotides agree with TRBD2. V shed 4 bases, J shed 8 bases, and the junction held 13 bases outside the gene matches. The CDR3 loop spans 15 amino acids. The germline CDR1 and CDR2 sequences are SGHRS and YFSETQ. CDR3 coding DNA: TGCGCCAGCAGCCCGGGGGGGACTGCCTTTTCTACCCAGTACTTC. Its translation: CASSPGGTAFSTQYF.

In its sample, this clonotype was seen a few times. CDR3 nucleotide sequence: TGCAGCGTTGAAACTGGATACACAGATACGCAGTATTTT. Translation gives CSVETGYTDTQYF. V gene TRBV29-1 combines with J gene TRBJ2-3; no reliable D call. CDR3 length: 13 residues. Per germline, CDR1 SQVTM and CDR2 ANQGSEA. V was trimmed by 2 bases and J by 2 bases, leaving 8 bases between them.

This clonotype has a handful of counts. The chain is built from TRBV6-1 and TRBJ2-1, with D perhaps given as TRBD1 or TRBD2 (5 bases each). V was pared by 6 bases and J by 6 bases, with 18 bases between. CDR1 and CDR2 (germline): MNHNS, SASEGT. The CDR3 is made up of 15 amino acids. The CDR3 bases are TGTGCCAGCAGACGGACCGGGACGGCGGGCAATGAGCAGTTCTTC. Translated, it gives CASRRTGTAGNEQFF.

This clonotype was counted only a few times. This CDR3 is CASSSGTDQETQYF. In DNA form, the CDR3 reads TGTGCCAGCAGTTCAGGGACAGATCAAGAGACCCAGTACTTC. J is TRBJ2-5 and V is TRBV12-3 or TRBV12-4, with 7 bases aligning to TRBD1. The CDR3 length is 14 residues. The V and J ends lost 4 bases and 2 bases, in that order; junction bases with no gene match: 4.

This clonotype has a handful of counts. V and J are TRBV28 and TRBJ1-1, with unresolved D. Trimming left V 5 bases short and J 5 bases short, with 12 bases between. Germline loops: CDR1 MDHEN, CDR2 SYDVKM. The CDR3 spans 13 residues. CDR3 nucleotides: TGTGCCAGCAGTCTCTCGATTGGGACTGAAGCTTTCTTT. It encodes CASSLSIGTEAFF.

In its sample, this clonotype was seen a few times. The rearrangement joins TRBV7-2 to TRBJ2-4; D unresolved. The CDR3 has 16 residues. The germline V and J ends were trimmed by 2 bases and 0 bases, with 11 bases remaining between them. Germline V CDR1 and CDR2: SGHTA, FQGNSA. The CDR3 bases are TGTGCCAGCAGCTTATCCCCGGGTCTAGCCAAAAACATTCAGTACTTC. It is translated as CASSLSPGLAKNIQYF. Drawing the rest from reference TRBV7-2 and TRBJ2-4, the complete variable domain is GAGVSQSPSNKVTEKGKDVELRCDPISGHTALYWYRQSLGQGLEFLIYFQGNSAPDKSGLPSDRFSAERTGGSVSTLTIQRTQQEDSAVYLCASSLSPGLAKNIQYFGAGTRLSVL.

The rearrangement joins TRBV5-1 to TRBJ2-7; TRBD1 agrees at 9 bases. The J segment lost 2 bases and the V segment lost 0 bases, leaving 9 bases of the junction unmatched. This CDR3 region has 17 residues. In germline, CDR1 is SGHRS, CDR2 YFSETQ. The CDR3 nucleotides are TGCGCCAGCAGCTTGGCTCCCGGGACAGGGATACCCTACGAGCAGTACTTC. It yields the protein CASSLAPGTGIPYEQYF. The full variable domain, its missing parts supplied by reference TRBV5-1 and TRBJ2-7, is KAGVTQTPRYLIKTRGQQVTLSCSPISGHRSVSWYQQTPGQGLQFLFEYFSETQRNKGNFPGRFSGRQFSNSRSEMNVSTLELGDSALYLCASSLAPGTGIPYEQYFGPGTRLTVT.

The rearrangement links TRBV9 to TRBJ1-1; 8 nucleotides align to TRBD1. The length of the CDR3 is 14 residues. Unmatched junction bases numbered 4, after V lost 0 bases and J lost 6 bases. From germline, CDR1 is SGDLS and CDR2 YYNGEE. The CDR3 loop reads CASSVAPQGAEAFF. In nucleotides, the CDR3 is TGTGCCAGCAGCGTAGCTCCACAGGGGGCTGAAGCTTTCTTT.

This clonotype was recorded a few times. The CDR3 spells CASSLALPPKNIQYF. CDR3 bases: TGTGCCAGCAGTTTAGCATTACCACCCAAAAACATTCAGTACTTC. V gene TRBV28 combines with J gene TRBJ2-4, with D hard to call. Trimming took off 2 bases at V and 2 bases at J, with 10 bases between the two ends. The V gene's germline CDR1 is MDHEN and CDR2 SYDVKM. The CDR3 sequence is 15 residues long.

Many counts were recorded for this clonotype. The rearrangement uses TRBV7-2 and TRBJ2-7; no clear D. Trimming left V 5 bases short and J 1 base short, with 15 bases between. The CDR3 is 15 residues long. Germline CDR1 and CDR2: SGHTA and FQGNSA. CDR3 sequence reads: CASSPGRFLSYEQYF. The CDR3 bases are TGTGCCAGCAGCCCCGGCAGGTTCCTATCCTACGAGCAGTACTTC.

This clonotype has a handful of counts. The chain links TRBV5-6 to TRBJ2-7; no firm D call. This CDR3 region has 14 residues. V was pared by 2 bases and J by 5 bases, with 14 bases between. The germline V gene encodes CDR1 SGHDT and CDR2 YYEEEE. CDR3 sequence (DNA): TGTGCCAGCAGCTTCGGTATTAATCTCGACGAGCAGTACTTC. Translation gives CASSFGINLDEQYF.

This clonotype was detected ten times or more. The V call is TRBV7-6, the J call TRBJ2-5; 11 positions agree with TRBD2. Germline assignment: CDR1 SGHVS and CDR2 FNYEAQ. The V gene end was trimmed by 5 bases and the J gene end by 2 bases; junction bases not matched to a gene: 13. The CDR3 sequence is 18 residues long. CDR3 in amino acids: CASSPWVGTSGLQETQYF. CDR3 bases: TGTGCCAGCAGCCCCTGGGTTGGGACTAGCGGATTACAAGAGACCCAGTACTTC.

This clonotype was picked up a small number of times. The chain recombines TRBV7-9 with TRBJ1-1, with TRBD1 matching 7 bases. Trimming at V came to 5 bases and at J to 2 bases, leaving 8 bases not matched to a gene. Germline V gives CDR1 SEHNR, CDR2 FQNEAQ (reference sequence). The CDR3 is 15 residues long. CDR3 sequence reads: CASSAGDSVNTEAFF. The CDR3 nucleotides read TGTGCCAGCAGCGCGGGGGACAGTGTAAACACTGAAGCTTTCTTT.

This clonotype was picked up a small number of times. The genes are TRBV7-3 and TRBJ2-1; TRBD2 matches at 8 bases. Germline V gene lookup returns CDR1 SGHTA and CDR2 FQGTGA. This CDR3 has 14 residues. V lost 2 bases and J lost 7; bases outside the gene matches: 4. CDR3 coding DNA: TGTGCCAGCAGCTTAGGGAGCGGGAGTAATGAGCAGTTCTTC. Encoded protein: CASSLGSGSNEQFF. Filled out from reference TRBV7-3 and TRBJ2-1, the complete variable domain reads GAGVSQTPSNKVTEKGKYVELRCDPISGHTALYWYRQSLGQGPEFLIYFQGTGAADDSGLPNDRFFAVRPEGSVSTLKIQRTERGDSAVYLCASSLGSGSNEQFFGPGTRLTVL.

This clonotype has only a few counts. The J gene is TRBJ2-3, the V gene TRBV3-1; 11 nucleotides line up with TRBD2. Germline CDR1 reads LGHDT; CDR2 reads YNNKEL (reference sequence). This CDR3 is 15 amino acids long. The J segment lost 3 bases and the V segment lost 7 bases, leaving 6 bases of the junction unmatched. DNA of the CDR3: TGTGCCAGCAACCGGGCTAGCGGGAGGACAGATACGCAGTATTTT. Translation: CASNRASGRTDTQYF.

This clonotype was recorded a few times. This sequence joins TRBV6-2 or TRBV6-3 and TRBJ2-3, with a possible D match to TRBD1 (5 bases). V was clipped by 2 bases and J by 2 bases, with 11 bases between them. In germline, CDR1 is MNHEY, CDR2 SVGEGT. This CDR3 region has 15 residues. In nucleotides, the CDR3 is TGTGCCAGCAGTTACCCGAGAGGACACACAGATACGCAGTATTTT. Translated: CASSYPRGHTDTQYF.

As regards this clonotype: The junction shows a germline mismatch at one end, possibly a read error. J is TRBJ2-3 and V is TRBV11-2, with 10 bases identical to TRBD2. Germline assignment: CDR1 SGHAT and CDR2 FQNNGV. CDR3 length equals 13 residues. DNA for the CDR3: TGTGCCAGCAGCTCCTCTACTAGCGGGGCCCTACATTTT. Amino acid sequence: CASSSSTSGALHF.

This clonotype was seen repeatedly, ten times or more. A read error may produce the germline difference seen at one junction end. The chain is built from TRBV5-1 and TRBJ2-7, with 7 nucleotides matching TRBD1. The CDR3 is 14 amino acids. The germline V gene has CDR1 SGHRS and CDR2 YFSETQ. The DNA of the CDR3 is TGCGCCAGCAGTTTGGGACAGTCTCCCCACGAGCAGTACTTC. Amino acids: CASSLGQSPHEQYF.

This clonotype was counted between two and nine times. The chain employs TRBV20-1 and TRBJ2-3; 8 positions match TRBD1. J lost 3 bases, V lost 0 bases, and 5 bases had no gene match. CDR1 DFQATT and CDR2 SNEGSKA come from the germline V gene (reference sequence). The CDR3 has 15 residues. CDR3 protein: CSARDPGGATDTQYF. CDR3 in DNA: TGCAGTGCTAGAGACCCAGGGGGCGCGACAGATACGCAGTATTTT.